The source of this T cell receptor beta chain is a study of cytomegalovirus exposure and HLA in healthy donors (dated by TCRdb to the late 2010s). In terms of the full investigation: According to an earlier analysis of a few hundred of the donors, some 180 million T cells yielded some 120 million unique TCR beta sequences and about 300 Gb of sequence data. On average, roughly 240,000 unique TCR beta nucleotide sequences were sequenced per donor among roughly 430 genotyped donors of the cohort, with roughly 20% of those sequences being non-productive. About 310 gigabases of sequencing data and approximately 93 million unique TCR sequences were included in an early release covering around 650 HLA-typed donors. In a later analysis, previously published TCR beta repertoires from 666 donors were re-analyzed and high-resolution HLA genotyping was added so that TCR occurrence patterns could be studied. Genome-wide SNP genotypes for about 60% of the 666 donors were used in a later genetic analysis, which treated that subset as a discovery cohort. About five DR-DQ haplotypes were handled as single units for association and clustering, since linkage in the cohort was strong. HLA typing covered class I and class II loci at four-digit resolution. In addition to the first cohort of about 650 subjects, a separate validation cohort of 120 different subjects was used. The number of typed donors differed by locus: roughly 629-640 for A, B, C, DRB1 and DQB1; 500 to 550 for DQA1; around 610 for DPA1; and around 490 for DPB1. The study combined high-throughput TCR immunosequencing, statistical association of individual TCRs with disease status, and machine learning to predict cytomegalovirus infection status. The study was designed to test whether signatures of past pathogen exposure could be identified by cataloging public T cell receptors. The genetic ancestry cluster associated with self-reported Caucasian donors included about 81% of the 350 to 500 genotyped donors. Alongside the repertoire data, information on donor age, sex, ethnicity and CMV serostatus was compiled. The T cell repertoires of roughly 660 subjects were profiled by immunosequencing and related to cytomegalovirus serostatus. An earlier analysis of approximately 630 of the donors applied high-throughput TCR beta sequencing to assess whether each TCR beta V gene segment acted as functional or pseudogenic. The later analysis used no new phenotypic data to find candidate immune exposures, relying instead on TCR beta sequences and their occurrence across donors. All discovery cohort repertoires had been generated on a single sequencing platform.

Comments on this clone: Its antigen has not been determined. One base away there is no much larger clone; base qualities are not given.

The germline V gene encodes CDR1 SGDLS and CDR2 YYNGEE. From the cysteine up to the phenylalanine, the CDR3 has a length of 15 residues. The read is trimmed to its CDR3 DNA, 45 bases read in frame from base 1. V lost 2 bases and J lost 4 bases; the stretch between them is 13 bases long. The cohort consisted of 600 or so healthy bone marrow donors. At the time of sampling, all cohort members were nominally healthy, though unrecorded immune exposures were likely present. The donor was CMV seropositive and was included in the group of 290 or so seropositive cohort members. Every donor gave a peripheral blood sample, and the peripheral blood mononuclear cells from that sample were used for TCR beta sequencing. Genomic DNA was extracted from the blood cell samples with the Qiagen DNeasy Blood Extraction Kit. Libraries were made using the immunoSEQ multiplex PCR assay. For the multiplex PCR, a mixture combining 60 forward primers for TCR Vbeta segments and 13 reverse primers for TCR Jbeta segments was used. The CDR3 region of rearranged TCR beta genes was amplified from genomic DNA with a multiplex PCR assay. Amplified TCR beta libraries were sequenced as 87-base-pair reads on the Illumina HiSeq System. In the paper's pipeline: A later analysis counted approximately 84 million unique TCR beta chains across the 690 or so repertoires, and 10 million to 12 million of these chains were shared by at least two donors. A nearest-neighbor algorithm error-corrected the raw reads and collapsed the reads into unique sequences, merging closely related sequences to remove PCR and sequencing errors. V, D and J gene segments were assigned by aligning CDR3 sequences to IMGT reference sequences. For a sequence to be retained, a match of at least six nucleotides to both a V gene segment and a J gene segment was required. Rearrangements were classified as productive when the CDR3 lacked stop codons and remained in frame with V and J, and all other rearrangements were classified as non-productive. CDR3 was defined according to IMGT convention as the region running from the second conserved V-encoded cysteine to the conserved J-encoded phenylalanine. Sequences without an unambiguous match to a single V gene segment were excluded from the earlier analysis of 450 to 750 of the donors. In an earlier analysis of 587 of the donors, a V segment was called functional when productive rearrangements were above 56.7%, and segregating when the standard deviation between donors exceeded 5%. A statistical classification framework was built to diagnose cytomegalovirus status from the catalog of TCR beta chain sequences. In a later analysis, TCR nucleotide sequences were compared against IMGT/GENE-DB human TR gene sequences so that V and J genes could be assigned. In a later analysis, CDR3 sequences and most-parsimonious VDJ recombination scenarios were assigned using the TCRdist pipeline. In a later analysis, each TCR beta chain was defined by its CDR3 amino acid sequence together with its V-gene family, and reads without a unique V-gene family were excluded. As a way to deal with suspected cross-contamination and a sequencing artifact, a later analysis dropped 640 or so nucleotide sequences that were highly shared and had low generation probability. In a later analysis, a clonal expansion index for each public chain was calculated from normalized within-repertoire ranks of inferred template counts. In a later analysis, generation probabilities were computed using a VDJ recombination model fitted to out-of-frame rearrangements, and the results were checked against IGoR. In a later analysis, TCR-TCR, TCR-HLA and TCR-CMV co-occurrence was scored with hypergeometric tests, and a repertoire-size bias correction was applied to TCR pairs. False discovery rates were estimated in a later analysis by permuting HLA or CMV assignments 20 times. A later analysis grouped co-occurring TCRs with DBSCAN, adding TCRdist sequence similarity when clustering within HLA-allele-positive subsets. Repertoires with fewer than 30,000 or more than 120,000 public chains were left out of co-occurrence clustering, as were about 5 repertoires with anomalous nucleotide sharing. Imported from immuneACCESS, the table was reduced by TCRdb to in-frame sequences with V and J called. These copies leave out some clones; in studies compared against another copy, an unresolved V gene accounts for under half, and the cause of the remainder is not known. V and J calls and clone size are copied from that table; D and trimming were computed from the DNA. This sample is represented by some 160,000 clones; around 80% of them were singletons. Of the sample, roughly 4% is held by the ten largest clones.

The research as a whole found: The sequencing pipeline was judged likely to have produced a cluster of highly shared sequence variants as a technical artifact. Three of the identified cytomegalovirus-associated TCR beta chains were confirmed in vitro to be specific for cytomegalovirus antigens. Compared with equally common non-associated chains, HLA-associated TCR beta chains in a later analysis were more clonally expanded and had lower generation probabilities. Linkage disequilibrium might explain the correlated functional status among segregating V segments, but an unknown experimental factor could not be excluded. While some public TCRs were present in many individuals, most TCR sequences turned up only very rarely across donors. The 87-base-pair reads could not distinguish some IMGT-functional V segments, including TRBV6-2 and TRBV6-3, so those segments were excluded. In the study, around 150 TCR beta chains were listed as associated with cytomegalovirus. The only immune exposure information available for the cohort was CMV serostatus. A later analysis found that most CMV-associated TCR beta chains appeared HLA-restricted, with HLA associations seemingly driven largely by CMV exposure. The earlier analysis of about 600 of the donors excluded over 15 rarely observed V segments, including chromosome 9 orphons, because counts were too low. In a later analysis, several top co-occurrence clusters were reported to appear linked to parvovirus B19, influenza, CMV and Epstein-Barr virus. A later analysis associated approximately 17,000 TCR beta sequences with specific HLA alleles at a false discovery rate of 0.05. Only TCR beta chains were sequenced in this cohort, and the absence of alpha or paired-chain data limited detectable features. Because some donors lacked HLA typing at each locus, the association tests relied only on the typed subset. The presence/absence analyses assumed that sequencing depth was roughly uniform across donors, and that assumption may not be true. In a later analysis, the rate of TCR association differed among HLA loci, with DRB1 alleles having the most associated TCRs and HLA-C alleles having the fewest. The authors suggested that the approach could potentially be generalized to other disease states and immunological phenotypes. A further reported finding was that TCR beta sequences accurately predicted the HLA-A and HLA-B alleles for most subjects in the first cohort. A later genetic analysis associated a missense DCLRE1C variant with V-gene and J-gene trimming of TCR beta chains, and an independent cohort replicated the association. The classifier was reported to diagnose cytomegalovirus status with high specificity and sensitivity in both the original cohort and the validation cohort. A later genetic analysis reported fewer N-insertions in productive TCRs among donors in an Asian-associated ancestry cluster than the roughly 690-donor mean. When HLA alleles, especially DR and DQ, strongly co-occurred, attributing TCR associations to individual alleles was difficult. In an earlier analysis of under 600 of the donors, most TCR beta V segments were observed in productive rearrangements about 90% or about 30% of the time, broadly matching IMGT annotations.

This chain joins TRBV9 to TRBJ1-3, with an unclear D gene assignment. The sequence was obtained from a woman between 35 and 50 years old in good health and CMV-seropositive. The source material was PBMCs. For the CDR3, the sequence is CASSVNPGTGNTIYF. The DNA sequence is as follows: TGTGCCAGCAGCGTGAATCCCGGTACGGGAAACACCATATATTTT.